Included here is one T cell receptor (beta chain) sequence, with context. Germline CDR1 is MDHEN and CDR2 is SYDVKM. J lost 3 bases, V lost 7 bases, and 4 bases had no gene match. This CDR3 contains 13 residues. The data were produced by immunoSEQ multiplex PCR, yet TCRdb's version contains in-frame clones alone and is incomplete. Of roughly 76,000 clones listed, over 75% were seen once; the top ten hold 9.5% to 13%. The data were obtained in a study of blood T cell repertoires in COVID-19. The sample was peripheral blood. This chain connects TRBV28 to TRBJ2-7; TRBD1 matches at 9 bases. The sequence was collected from a woman between 18 and 29 years old with acute or convalescent COVID-19. CDR3 in DNA: TGTGCCAGCAAGGGACAGGGCTTCTACGAGCAGTACTTC. It is translated as CASKGQGFYEQYF.